The 3 T cell receptor beta chains below all came from one sample that was sequenced in a study of T-cell reconstitution after alpha-beta-depleted transplantation in children. During its preparation, the TCRbeta library received unique molecular identifiers. TCRdb analysed the PCR reads with MiXCR anew, one entry per CDR3 protein. The sample lists hundreds of thousands of distinct CDR3 sequences, roughly 17% seen once, with about 1.1% in the top ten. Sample: PBMCs from the stem cell graft donor, taken from the stem cell graft. The receptors derive from a human donor who donated a stem cell graft to a child with acute myeloid leukemia.

This clonotype appeared many times. The rearrangement joins TRBV7-2 to TRBJ2-7; TRBD2 might be the D (5 bases). This CDR3 spans 14 amino acids. Germline loops: CDR1 SGHTA, CDR2 FQGNSA. Trimming cost V 5 bases and J 2 bases, with 13 bases left between them. The CDR3 protein is CASSVRGHPYEQYF. The CDR3 DNA follows: TGTGCCAGCAGCGTTCGGGGTCACCCCTACGAGCAGTACTTC.

V usage is TRBV7-6 and J usage is TRBJ1-5; no clear D. Germline CDR1 is SGHVS and CDR2 is FNYEAQ. Trimming pared 3 bases from V and 0 bases from J, leaving 12 bases between. This CDR3 is built from 16 residues. In DNA, the CDR3 is TGTGCCAGCAGCTTGGGCGCAGAATATAGCAATCAGCCCCAGCATTTT. It specifies CASSLGAEYSNQPQHF.

This clonotype was seen only a few times. The rearrangement uses TRBV5-1 and TRBJ2-1, with D perhaps given as TRBD1 or TRBD2 (5 bases each). The CDR3 length is 14 residues. Deletions cut 4 bases from V and 10 bases from J, with 18 bases between. Germline lookup yields CDR1 SGHRS and CDR2 YFSETQ. The CDR3 is CASSQPGTGWEQFF. In DNA, the CDR3 is TGCGCCAGCAGCCAACCCGGGACCGGGTGGGAGCAGTTCTTC.